Below are 8 T cell receptor beta chains sequenced from a single sample in a study of T cell responses to AZD1222 COVID-19 vaccine (dated by TCRdb to the early 2020s). The label giving this sample's time point can be read as: baseline before first vaccination. Libraries came from the immunoSEQ multiplex PCR assay. Imported from immuneACCESS, the table was reduced by TCRdb to in-frame sequences with V and J called. These copies leave out some clones; in studies compared against another copy, an unresolved V gene accounts for under half, and the cause of the remainder is not known. This sample comprises 70,000 to 95,000 clones, more than 75% of them detected only once. 4.2% of the sample rests with the top ten. Material: peripheral blood, obtained on day 0 of AZD1222 vaccination. Receptors originate from an adult in good health.

The gene calls are TRBV7-9 and TRBJ2-7; D not resolved. V dropped 0 bases and J dropped 5 bases, with 5 bases sitting between them. Germline CDR1 SEHNR, CDR2 FQNEAQ (reference sequence). This CDR3 is 12 amino acids long. CDR3 protein: CASSLATNEQYF. In DNA, the CDR3 is TGTGCCAGCAGCTTAGCCACGAACGAGCAGTACTTC.

The chain carries TRBV5-6 and TRBJ1-2; D is ambiguous. V lost 4 bases and J lost 4, with 17 bases in between. This CDR3 has 15 amino acids. Per the germline V gene, CDR1 is SGHDT and CDR2 is YYEEEE. The DNA for the CDR3 is TGTGCCAGCAGCCCCCCGCGAGGGCCTTCCTATGGCTACACCTTC. This gives the protein CASSPPRGPSYGYTF.

The chain combines TRBV5-1 with TRBJ1-5; D remains unclear. Germline CDR1 is SGHRS and CDR2 is YFSETQ. The CDR3 loop spans 15 amino acids. Trimming shortened V by 4 bases and J by 1 base, and 12 bases separated the two germline ends. The CDR3 DNA follows: TGCGCCAGCAGCCCTCTCCCTGGGAGCAATCAGCCCCAGCATTTT. Its translation is CASSPLPGSNQPQHF. Using reference TRBV5-1 and TRBJ1-5 for the parts outside the CDR3, the full variable domain is KAGVTQTPRYLIKTRGQQVTLSCSPISGHRSVSWYQQTPGQGLQFLFEYFSETQRNKGNFPGRFSGRQFSNSRSEMNVSTLELGDSALYLCASSPLPGSNQPQHFGDGTRLSIL.

This rearrangement joins TRBV12-3 or TRBV12-4 to TRBJ2-3; D is unresolved. CDR3 length: 13 amino acids. Between the trimmed V and J ends, which lost 3 bases and 5 bases, there was a span of 9 bases. CDR3 loop: CASSFSTLDTQYF. For the CDR3, the DNA is TGTGCCAGCAGTTTTTCGACGTTAGATACGCAGTATTTT.

V usage is TRBV11-2 and J usage is TRBJ1-2; D remains ambiguous. This CDR3 comprises 14 residues. V gave up 5 bases and J gave up 4 bases, with 14 bases separating them. Germline loops: CDR1 SGHAT, CDR2 FQNNGV. CDR3 loop: CASSLHASLYGYTF. CDR3 bases: TGTGCCAGCAGCCTCCATGCGTCCCTCTATGGCTACACCTTC.

The V call is TRBV29-1, the J call TRBJ1-1, with D unclear. The germline V gene has CDR1 SQVTM and CDR2 ANQGSEA. The CDR3 has 12 amino acids. Trimming stripped 4 bases from V and 5 bases from J, with 11 bases between. In DNA, the CDR3 is TGCAGCGTTGCACAGTCGTTTACTGAAGCTTTCTTT. This sequence encodes CSVAQSFTEAFF.

The chain employs TRBV7-8 and TRBJ1-5, with a possible D match to TRBD1 (6 bases). V lost 8 bases and J lost 1, with 24 bases in between. The CDR3 length is 18 residues. CDR1 is SGHVS and CDR2 is FQNEAQ in the germline V gene. CDR3 sequence: CASGSPSWGAGSNQPQHF. DNA of the CDR3: TGTGCCAGCGGCTCCCCTAGTTGGGGGGCGGGGAGCAATCAGCCCCAGCATTTT. The full variable domain, its missing parts supplied by reference TRBV7-8 and TRBJ1-5, is GAGVSQSPRYKVAKRGQDVALRCDPISGHVSLFWYQQALGQGPEFLTYFQNEAQLDKSGLPSDRFFAERPEGSVSTLKIQRTQQEDSAVYLCASGSPSWGAGSNQPQHFGDGTRLSIL.

This clone was seen only once. The chain joins TRBV12-3 or TRBV12-4 to TRBJ2-7, with D possibly TRBD2 on 5 matching bases. Trimming removed 6 bases from V and 1 base from J, with 10 bases in between. CDR3 length equals 13 residues. The CDR3 DNA reads as TGTGCCAGCAGCCTGACTATTTCCTACGAGCAGTACTTC. As protein: CASSLTISYEQYF.